The 13 T cell receptor beta chains listed next were all sequenced from one sample in a study of beta chain features in type 1 diabetes. Every bit of the isolated RNA underwent reverse transcription, so sequencing read expressed TCRB transcripts. Repertoires were generated with immunoSEQ multiplex PCR, while TCRdb's copy carries only in-frame clones and drops some. The repertoire consists of approximately 250,000 clones, with about 9.3% occurring once and the leading ten covering less than 0.035%. Material: naive CD4+ T cells from blood. All receptors derive from a woman aged 18-29 years in good health.

This clone was seen a few times. The V and J genes are TRBV5-4 and TRBJ2-5; maybe TRBD2 (6 bases). CDR1 and CDR2 (germline): SGHNT, YYREEE (reference sequence). The CDR3 covers 15 residues. Trimming shortened V by 6 bases and J by 5 bases, and 20 bases separated the two germline ends. DNA of the CDR3: TGTGCCAGCACCCCGCCCCAGGGAGGTGGGGAGACCCAGTACTTC. Translation: CASTPPQGGGETQYF.

This clone has just a few counts. The CDR3 DNA follows: TGTGCCAGCAGTGGGGGGCTGGAAGAGACCCAGTACTTC. Translation gives CASSGGLEETQYF. The chain joins TRBV2 to TRBJ2-5, with D perhaps matching TRBD1 (6 bases). Per the germline V gene, CDR1 is SNHLY and CDR2 is FYNNEI. The CDR3 contains 13 residues. V lost 4 bases, J lost 3 bases, and 9 bases lay in between.

This clone has a handful of counts. The V and J genes are TRBV5-1 and TRBJ2-1, with D unclear. The CDR3 has 17 amino acids. V lost 0 bases and J 0 bases, leaving 13 bases between the germline ends. Germline CDR1 and CDR2: SGHRS and YFSETQ. The CDR3 nucleotides read TGCGCCAGCAGCTTGGGTCTCGCGGATCCCTCCTACAATGAGCAGTTCTTC. Amino acids: CASSLGLADPSYNEQFF.

CDR3 nucleotides: TGTGCCAGCAGCTCACCCGGGACAGGGGTCGAGCAGTACTTC. Translation gives CASSSPGTGVEQYF. This sequence joins TRBV5-4 and TRBJ2-7; 10 positions match TRBD1. Unmatched junction bases numbered 6, after V lost 3 bases and J lost 6 bases. CDR1 is SGHNT and CDR2 is YYREEE in the germline V gene (reference sequence). CDR3 length: 14 amino acids. Filled out from reference TRBV5-4 and TRBJ2-7, the complete variable domain reads ETGVTQSPTHLIKTRGQQVTLRCSSQSGHNTVSWYQQALGQGPQFIFQYYREEENGRGNFPPRFSGLQFPNYSSELNVNALELDDSALYLCASSSPGTGVEQYFGPGTRLTVT.

The chain links TRBV2 to TRBJ1-1; maybe TRBD1 (5 bases). CDR1 and CDR2 from the germline V gene are SNHLY and FYNNEI. The germline V and J ends were trimmed by 6 bases and 9 bases, with 17 bases remaining between them. The CDR3 contains 13 residues. The CDR3, as DNA: TGTGCCAGCAGCCTAATACGTGGGGGGAAAGCTTTCTTT. Encoded protein: CASSLIRGGKAFF.

This clone was counted only a few times. This chain connects TRBV5-1 to TRBJ1-1; D remains unclear. Deletions cut 0 bases from V and 4 bases from J, with 16 bases between. Germline V gene lookup returns CDR1 SGHRS and CDR2 YFSETQ. The CDR3 sequence is 16 residues long. The chain's CDR3 is CASSLEGAARGTEAFF. The CDR3 bases are TGCGCCAGCAGCTTGGAAGGTGCGGCGCGGGGCACTGAAGCTTTCTTT.

The rearrangement uses TRBV6-6 and TRBJ2-5; TRBD1 aligns across 7 bases. In germline, CDR1 is MNHNY, CDR2 SVGAGI (reference sequence). The V gene end was trimmed by 6 bases and the J gene end by 1 base; junction bases not matched to a gene: 8. This CDR3 contains 15 residues. The CDR3 DNA sequence: TGTGCCAGCAGGCGCGACAGGGCCTTCCAAGAGACCCAGTACTTC. It yields the protein CASRRDRAFQETQYF.

The sample holds a few counts of this clone. The rearrangement links TRBV6-5 to TRBJ2-3; 7 bases are a match to TRBD2. The junction had 4 bases not matched to a gene; V was cut back by 0 bases and J by 4 bases. Looked up from germline, CDR1 is MNHEY and CDR2 is SVGAGI. The length of the CDR3 is 15 residues. For the CDR3, the DNA is TGTGCCAGCAGTTACTCGGGAGGGCCCCCAGATACGCAGTATTTT. Encoded protein: CASSYSGGPPDTQYF.

V usage is TRBV5-1 and J usage is TRBJ2-1; D is uncertain. The V end lost 5 bases, the J end lost 1 base, and 4 bases lay between the germline ends. Germline loops: CDR1 SGHRS, CDR2 YFSETQ. The CDR3 totals 12 residues. The DNA for the CDR3 is TGCGCCAGCAGATCTTCCTACAATGAGCAGTTCTTC. Protein sequence: CASRSSYNEQFF.

This clone showed up just a few times. The V call is TRBV19, the J call TRBJ2-1, with D hard to call. Germline V lookup: CDR1 LNHDA, CDR2 SQIVND (reference sequence). This CDR3 has 11 amino acids. V was trimmed by 4 bases and J by 8 bases, leaving 6 bases between them. In DNA, the CDR3 is TGTGCCAGTAGTAAAAGCTATGAGCAGTTCTTC. Its translation: CASSKSYEQFF.

CDR3 bases: TGTGCCTGGGAGCCGGATGAAAAACTGTTTTTT. It specifies CAWEPDEKLFF. The chain employs TRBV21-1 and TRBJ1-4. TRBV21-1 is a pseudogene segment. This CDR3 is 11 amino acids long.

This clone was observed a handful of times. This CDR3 is CASSPPNGYEQYF. CDR3 DNA: TGTGCCAGCAGCCCCCCGAACGGTTACGAGCAGTACTTC. The chain recombines TRBV9 with TRBJ2-7; D is unresolved. Germline V gene lookup returns CDR1 SGDLS and CDR2 YYNGEE. Trimming removed 4 bases from V and 4 bases from J, with 12 bases in between. CDR3 size: 13 residues.

The chain combines TRBV27 with TRBJ2-3, with a tentative D call TRBD2 (6 bases). Germline values: CDR1 MNHEY, CDR2 SMNVEV (reference sequence). V lost 6 bases, J lost 3 bases, and 19 bases lay in between. This CDR3 spans 16 amino acids. DNA of the CDR3: TGTGCCAGCAGACGAACGGCGGGAATGAAAACAGATACGCAGTATTTT. As protein: CASRRTAGMKTDTQYF.